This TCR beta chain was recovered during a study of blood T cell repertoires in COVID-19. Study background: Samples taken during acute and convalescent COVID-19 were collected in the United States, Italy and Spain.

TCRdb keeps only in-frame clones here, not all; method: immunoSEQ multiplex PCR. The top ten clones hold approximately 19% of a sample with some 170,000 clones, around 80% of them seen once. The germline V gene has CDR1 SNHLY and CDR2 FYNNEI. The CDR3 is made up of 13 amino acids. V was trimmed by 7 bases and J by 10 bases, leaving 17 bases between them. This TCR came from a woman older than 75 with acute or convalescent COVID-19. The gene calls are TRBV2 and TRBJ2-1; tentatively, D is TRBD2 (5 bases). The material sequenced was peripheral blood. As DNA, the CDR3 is TGTGCCAGCAATACACCCGGGGTCGGGGAGCAGTTCTTC. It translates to CASNTPGVGEQFF.